The clone carrying this T cell receptor (beta chain) is a singleton in its sample. The target antigen is unknown. The source of the sample is a study of T cell responses to AZD1222 COVID-19 vaccine. Whole-study context: Some second doses came at about 4 weeks and others at about 12 weeks; these were pooled.

Data came from immunoSEQ multiplex PCR; TCRdb stores just in-frame clones and leaves some out. The sample holds 95,000 to 150,000 clones; about 91% are singletons and the top ten take around 1.7%. The CDR3 consists of 12 residues. Germline V gene lookup returns CDR1 MNHEY and CDR2 SMNVEV (reference sequence). General study findings and limits: There were vaccine-associated CD4 TCRs across spike, dominant at 160-218 and 743-854. Two AZD1222 doses significantly raised spike-specific TCR breadth and depth over controls. Females outnumbered males among donors, who were mostly white British; clonal diversity was possibly underestimated.

V is TRBV27 and J is TRBJ2-7, with D tentatively TRBD2 (6 bases). The receptor was derived from an adult in good health. The sample here was peripheral blood, taken on day 0 of AZD1222 vaccination. The CDR3 DNA is TGTGCCAGCAGTCCCCGTCGAAGGGGACTGTTCGTC. It translates to CASSPRRRGLFV.